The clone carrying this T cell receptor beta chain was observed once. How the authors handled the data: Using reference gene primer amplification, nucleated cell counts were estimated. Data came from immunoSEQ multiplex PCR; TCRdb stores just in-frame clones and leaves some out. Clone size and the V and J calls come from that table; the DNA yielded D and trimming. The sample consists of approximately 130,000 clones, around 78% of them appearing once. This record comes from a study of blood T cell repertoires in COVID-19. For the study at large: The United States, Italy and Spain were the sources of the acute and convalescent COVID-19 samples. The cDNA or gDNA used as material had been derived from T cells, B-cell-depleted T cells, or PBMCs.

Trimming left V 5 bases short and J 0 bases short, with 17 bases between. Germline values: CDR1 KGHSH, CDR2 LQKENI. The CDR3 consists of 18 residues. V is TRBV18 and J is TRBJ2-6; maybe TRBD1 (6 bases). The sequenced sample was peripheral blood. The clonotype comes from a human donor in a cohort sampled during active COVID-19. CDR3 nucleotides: TGTGCCAGCTCAGCCTTGGGGGCACTGCTCTCTGGGGCCAACGTCCTGACTTTC. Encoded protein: CASSALGALLSGANVLTF. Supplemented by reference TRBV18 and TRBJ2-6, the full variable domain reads NAGVMQNPRHLVRRRGQEARLRCSPMKGHSHVYWYRQLPEEGLKFMVYLQKENIIDESGMPKERFSAEFPKEGPSILRIQQVVRGDSAAYFCASSALGALLSGANVLTFGAGSRLTVL.